These 13 T cell receptor beta chains originate from one sample sequenced in a study of control samples from healthy donors and cancer patients. Measured with immunoSEQ multiplex PCR; TCRdb has only the in-frame clones, and not every one. The sample holds over 85,000 clones; about 90% are singletons and the top ten take roughly 2.5%. The sequencing sample was made of blood. These receptors were obtained from a woman under 30 in good health.

The V gene is TRBV5-1, the J gene TRBJ2-1; the D gene is possibly TRBD2 (6 bases). The CDR3 contains 15 residues. The V end was cut by 7 bases, the J end by 0 bases, with 14 bases between. Germline CDR1 is SGHRS and CDR2 is YFSETQ. The CDR3 nucleotides read TGCGCCAGCCTAGCGACTCCGAGCTCCTACAATGAGCAGTTCTTC. Residues: CASLATPSSYNEQFF. The full variable domain, in which reference TRBV5-1 and TRBJ2-1 provide the parts outside the CDR3, is KAGVTQTPRYLIKTRGQQVTLSCSPISGHRSVSWYQQTPGQGLQFLFEYFSETQRNKGNFPGRFSGRQFSNSRSEMNVSTLELGDSALYLCASLATPSSYNEQFFGPGTRLTVL.

The V and J genes are TRBV2 and TRBJ2-2, with 9 bases lining up with TRBD2. CDR1 SNHLY and CDR2 FYNNEI come from the germline V gene. V was clipped by 3 bases and J by 4 bases; unmatched bases: 3. This CDR3 spans 15 amino acids. CDR3 nucleotides: TGTGCCAGCAGTGATCCTAGCGGGGTCACCGGGGAGCTGTTTTTT. Translated: CASSDPSGVTGELFF.

This rearrangement joins TRBV19 to TRBJ2-6; 7 nucleotides align to TRBD1. The CDR3 sequence is 15 residues long. Germline V gene lookup returns CDR1 LNHDA and CDR2 SQIVND (reference sequence). V lost 6 bases, J lost 1 base, and 3 bases stayed unmatched. The CDR3 DNA is TGTGCCAGTAGCAAGACAGGGTCTGGGGCCAACGTCCTGACTTTC. It translates to CASSKTGSGANVLTF.

V and J are TRBV19 and TRBJ2-5; D gene uncertain. The germline gives CDR1 LNHDA, CDR2 SQIVND (reference sequence). V lost 5 bases and J 2 bases, leaving 9 bases between the germline ends. This CDR3 has 13 residues. The CDR3 DNA follows: TGTGCCAGTAGTTATGTCTCTCAAGAGACCCAGTACTTC. Encoded protein: CASSYVSQETQYF.

The genes are TRBV7-9 and TRBJ1-2; D unclear. Trimming shortened V by 6 bases and J by 7 bases, and 12 bases separated the two germline ends. Looked up from germline, CDR1 is SEHNR and CDR2 is FQNEAQ (reference sequence). The CDR3 is made up of 12 amino acids. CDR3 DNA: TGTGCCAGCAGTTATGACTGGGGTGGCTACACCTTC. It is translated as CASSYDWGGYTF.

The V gene is TRBV7-8, the J gene TRBJ2-3; TRBD2 agrees at 8 bases. The length of the CDR3 is 18 residues. CDR1 is SGHVS, CDR2 FQNEAQ, per germline. V dropped 8 bases and J dropped 2; count of bases not matched to a gene: 18. Written as DNA, the CDR3 is TGTGCCAGCCAATACCCTTTTCGGGGGGGAGCGACCACAGATACGCAGTATTTT. Amino acid sequence: CASQYPFRGGATTDTQYF.

V is TRBV27 and J is TRBJ1-1, with no clear D. The germline V gene has CDR1 MNHEY and CDR2 SMNVEV (reference sequence). There are 12 residues in the CDR3. V was clipped by 6 bases and J by 6 bases, with 11 bases between them. CDR3 DNA: TGTGCCAGCAGCCCCCGCGGGGCTGAAGCTTTCTTT. Translated, it gives CASSPRGAEAFF.

The chain links TRBV19 to TRBJ2-3; 7 nucleotides match TRBD2. The CDR3 is 13 amino acids. After removal of 5 bases from V and 2 bases from J, the junction contained 1 base not matched to a gene. Germline-derived CDR1 and CDR2 are LNHDA and SQIVND (reference sequence). This CDR3 reads CASSRDYTDTQYF. The CDR3, as DNA: TGTGCCAGTAGTCGGGACTACACAGATACGCAGTATTTT.

This chain connects TRBV19 to TRBJ2-1, with TRBD2 matching 10 bases. CDR1 is LNHDA, CDR2 SQIVND, per germline (reference sequence). CDR3 length: 17 residues. V trimming: 5 bases; J trimming: 0 bases; junction bases outside the gene matches: 7. CDR3 region: CASSGLAVSSSYNEQFF. The CDR3 coding sequence is TGTGCCAGTAGTGGACTAGCGGTTTCCAGCTCCTACAATGAGCAGTTCTTC.

This clone showed up just once. The genes are TRBV29-1 and TRBJ1-1; D gene ambiguous. Trimming shortened V by 7 bases and J by 0 bases, and 12 bases separated the two germline ends. The CDR3 contains 13 residues. Germline values: CDR1 SQVTM, CDR2 ANQGSEA. The CDR3 nucleotides read TGCAGCGGACCTGAGGGAGTGAACACTGAAGCTTTCTTT. Its protein is CSGPEGVNTEAFF.

This rearrangement joins TRBV7-9 to TRBJ1-4; unclear D gene. This CDR3 spans 15 amino acids. Trimming removed 2 bases at V and 2 bases at J, with 9 bases between. Germline values: CDR1 SEHNR, CDR2 FQNEAQ (reference sequence). Here the CDR3 reads CASSLRSNTNEKLFF. CDR3 in DNA: TGTGCCAGCAGCTTACGGAGCAATACTAATGAAAAACTGTTTTTT.

The chain is built from TRBV9 and TRBJ2-3; maybe TRBD1 (5 bases). The CDR3 spans 16 residues. Looked up from germline, CDR1 is SGDLS and CDR2 is YYNGEE. V lost 0 bases and J lost 3, with 14 bases in between. The CDR3 protein is CASSVEGLRSTDTQYF. The CDR3 DNA follows: TGTGCCAGCAGCGTAGAGGGGTTGCGGTCAACAGATACGCAGTATTTT.

The chain links TRBV6-5 to TRBJ1-6, with D possibly TRBD1 on 6 matching bases. Germline V gene data show CDR1 as MNHEY and CDR2 as SVGAGI. The CDR3 consists of 16 residues. The V end was cut by 4 bases, the J end by 6 bases, with 16 bases between. CDR3 sequence: CASSSDLGARNSPLHF. CDR3 nucleotide sequence: TGTGCCAGCAGTTCAGACCTGGGGGCGCGTAATTCACCCCTCCACTTT.